This T cell receptor beta chain was recovered during a study of shared clonotypes between healthy human individuals. General study results and limits: Clonotypes that were shared across a few donors made up around 5% of naive CD4 clonotypes. Rarefaction indicated that sorted-subset sequencing remained incomplete although depth was large.

The authors loaded about 0.2 ug DNA, around 30,000 T cell genomes, into sorted-subset replicate PCRs. The data were produced by immunoSEQ multiplex PCR, yet TCRdb's version contains in-frame clones alone and is incomplete. The repertoire includes about 2.4 million clones, roughly 92% of them detected once, and 0.14% sits in the top ten. In its sample, this clone was seen once. Its specificity is not known. The germline V gene has CDR1 MNHEY and CDR2 SMNVEV (reference sequence). Trimming removed 8 bases from V and 10 bases from J; junction bases left unmatched: 6. This CDR3 comprises 13 residues. The receptor was derived from a man younger than 30 in good health. V gene TRBV27 combines with J gene TRBJ1-6, with TRBD1 identical over 9 bases. The specimen sequenced was naive CD4+ T cells sorted from blood. Subset denoted: CD45RA+ positively selected. The CDR3 protein is CASGDRARSPLHF. In DNA form, the CDR3 reads TGTGCCAGCGGGGACAGGGCGCGCTCACCCCTCCACTTT.